This T cell receptor beta chain is from a study of T cells in Graves' hyperthyroidism and ophthalmopathy. Amplified TCR beta CDR3 regions came from RNA transcripts. With the HTBI primer set, the TCR CDR3 went through a first round of RT-PCR. MiXCR, run by TCRdb on the multiplex PCR reads, gives a single entry per CDR3 protein. This table holds 450,000 to 650,000 distinct CDR3 sequences, 20% to 25% found once. Comments on this clonotype: The germline gene is not matched at one end of the junction; a read error may be the cause.

This CDR3 is built from 14 residues. Germline-derived CDR1 and CDR2 are MDHEN and SYDVKM. Aged 18 to 65, the patients had hyperthyroidism that was newly diagnosed and had lasted under 2 months. Sequencing was done on a sample of blood. The rearrangement links TRBV28 to TRBJ1-5; no definite D call. This sequence originates from a young man with Graves' hyperthyroidism. For the CDR3, the DNA is TGTGCCAGCAGTTTAGCGACGAGCTATCAGCCTCAGCATTTT. Translated: CASSLATSYQPQHF.